This passage covers 26 T cell receptor beta chains from one sample sequenced in a study of T cell responses to AZD1222 COVID-19 vaccine. Method: immunoSEQ multiplex PCR; TCRdb's copy keeps in-frame clones and lacks some. This table holds some 150,000 clones, approximately 90% found once. The sample in question was peripheral blood, obtained on day 0 of AZD1222 vaccination. Receptors originate from an adult in good health.

V is TRBV29-1 and J is TRBJ2-7; the D is unclear. Germline loops: CDR1 SQVTM, CDR2 ANQGSEA. The CDR3 loop spans 11 amino acids. V was shortened by 7 bases and J by 0 bases, with 7 bases between the two germline ends. The CDR3 is CSALSSYEQYF. In DNA, the CDR3 is TGCAGCGCACTAAGCTCCTACGAGCAGTACTTC.

A single count supports this clone. The rearrangement links TRBV27 to TRBJ2-7; D is perhaps TRBD2 (5 bases). Trimming took off 3 bases at V and 2 bases at J, with 8 bases between the two ends. The germline CDR1 and CDR2 sequences are MNHEY and SMNVEV (reference sequence). The CDR3 is 13 residues long. Here the CDR3 DNA reads TGTGCCAGCAGTTTTATCGGGGCCTACGAGCAGTACTTC. This codes for CASSFIGAYEQYF.

V is TRBV7-8 and J is TRBJ2-5; 7 nucleotides align to TRBD2. This CDR3 region has 17 residues. Trimming removed 5 bases from V and 2 bases from J; junction bases left unmatched: 14. Germline CDR1 and CDR2: SGHVS and FQNEAQ. CDR3 in amino acids: CASSNPENLAVQETQYF. The CDR3 DNA reads TGTGCCAGCAGCAATCCCGAGAATCTAGCGGTGCAAGAGACCCAGTACTTC.

The gene calls are TRBV25-1 and TRBJ2-1, with 10 bases matching TRBD2. The CDR3 covers 12 residues. Per the germline V gene, CDR1 is MGHDK and CDR2 is SYGVNS. The CDR3 sequence is CASGRAQYEQFF. In DNA, the CDR3 is TGTGCAAGCGGGAGGGCCCAATATGAGCAGTTCTTC.

This sequence joins TRBV30 and TRBJ1-2; D not resolved. Germline V gene data show CDR1 as GTSNPN and CDR2 as SVGIG (reference sequence). The germline V and J ends were trimmed by 2 bases and 8 bases, with 15 bases remaining between them. The CDR3 has 13 amino acids. CDR3 coding DNA: TGTGCCTGGAGTCCCCTTTCGAGGTCGGGCTACACCTTC. Protein sequence: CAWSPLSRSGYTF.

The chain joins TRBV4-1 to TRBJ1-5; D remains ambiguous. The V end was cut by 1 base, the J end by 3 bases, with 10 bases between. Per germline, CDR1 MGHRA and CDR2 YSYEKL. The CDR3 totals 15 residues. DNA of the CDR3: TGCGCCAGCAGCCAAGCGTCAGGAAACAATCAGCCCCAGCATTTT. Encoded protein: CASSQASGNNQPQHF.

V usage is TRBV2 and J usage is TRBJ2-2; D remains ambiguous. V shed 2 bases and J shed 4 bases, with 8 bases lying between them. Per the germline V gene, CDR1 is SNHLY and CDR2 is FYNNEI. The CDR3 extends over 14 amino acids. CDR3 residues: CASSENAPTGELFF. In DNA form, the CDR3 reads TGTGCCAGCAGTGAAAACGCACCCACCGGGGAGCTGTTTTTT.

The rearrangement links TRBV28 to TRBJ1-2; a possible D gene is TRBD1 (6 bases). Germline lookup yields CDR1 MDHEN and CDR2 SYDVKM. Deletions cut 5 bases from V and 2 bases from J, with 21 bases between. The CDR3 is 17 amino acids. In nucleotides, the CDR3 is TGTGCCAGCAGTCCGGGGGGAGGGGGAATCTTAAACTATGGCTACACCTTC. It translates to CASSPGGGGILNYGYTF.

The chain links TRBV25-1 to TRBJ2-1; 13 positions agree with TRBD2. The CDR3 contains 16 residues. CDR1 and CDR2 from the germline V gene are MGHDK and SYGVNS. Losses at the gene ends were 5 bases for V and 7 bases for J; bases not matched to a gene: 8. The CDR3 bases are TGTGCCAGCAGTACCCAGCCGGGACTAGCGGGAAATGAGCAGTTCTTC. As protein: CASSTQPGLAGNEQFF.

The chain joins TRBV19 to TRBJ1-1; 9 bases are a match to TRBD1. The CDR3 contains 14 residues. CDR1 is LNHDA and CDR2 is SQIVND in the germline V gene (reference sequence). The V segment lost 8 bases and the J segment 3 bases; nucleotides outside the gene matches: 7. CDR3 loop: CASRDRVSYTEAFF. CDR3 DNA: TGTGCCAGTCGGGACAGGGTGAGTTACACTGAAGCTTTCTTT.

The chain uses TRBV15 and TRBJ2-7, with 7 bases aligning to TRBD1. The V gene end was trimmed by 0 bases and the J gene end by 5 bases; junction bases not matched to a gene: 7. Germline CDR1 and CDR2: LNHNV and YYDKDF (reference sequence). This CDR3 region has 15 residues. The CDR3 nucleotides read TGTGCCACCAGCAGAGATGGGACAGAAAGAAACGAGCAGTACTTC. Encoded protein: CATSRDGTERNEQYF.

Here the CDR3 DNA reads TGTGCCAGCAGCCTATACGGGAGGGCCGGGAATGAGCAGTTCTTC. Its translation: CASSLYGRAGNEQFF. The chain links TRBV5-4 to TRBJ2-1; 8 bases map to TRBD2. The CDR3 consists of 15 residues. The V and J ends lost 4 bases and 7 bases, in that order; junction bases with no gene match: 10. The V gene's germline CDR1 is SGHNT and CDR2 YYREEE (reference sequence).

The rearrangement uses TRBV14 and TRBJ2-1, with 10 bases lining up with TRBD2. Germline V gene sequence: CDR1 SGHDN, CDR2 FVKESK. After removal of 4 bases from V and 1 base from J, the junction contained 10 bases not matched to a gene. CDR3 length equals 18 residues. The CDR3 region is CASSLLSGRLGSYNEQFF. The CDR3 DNA reads TGTGCCAGCAGCCTCCTTAGCGGGAGGCTGGGTTCCTACAATGAGCAGTTCTTC. The full variable domain, rest sourced from reference TRBV14 and TRBJ2-1, is EAGVTQFPSHSVIEKGQTVTLRCDPISGHDNLYWYRRVMGKEIKFLLHFVKESKQDESGMPNNRFLAERTGGTYSTLKVQPAELEDSGVYFCASSLLSGRLGSYNEQFFGPGTRLTVL.

In its sample, this clone was seen a few times. The V call is TRBV28, the J call TRBJ1-3, with D possibly TRBD1 on 5 matching bases. From germline, CDR1 is MDHEN and CDR2 SYDVKM. The ends were cut back, 6 bases at V and 3 bases at J, with 9 bases in the middle. This CDR3 is 13 amino acids long. CDR3 DNA: TGTGCCAGCAGGTCAGGGTATGGAAACACCATATATTTT. Translated, it gives CASRSGYGNTIYF. The full variable domain, its missing parts supplied by reference TRBV28 and TRBJ1-3, is DVKVTQSSRYLVKRTGEKVFLECVQDMDHENMFWYRQDPGLGLRLIYFSYDVKMKEKGDIPEGYSVSREKKERFSLILESASTNQTSMYLCASRSGYGNTIYFGEGSWLTVV.

This chain joins TRBV6-5 and TRBJ2-5, with D perhaps TRBD1 or TRBD2 (5 bases each). The CDR3 extends over 14 amino acids. CDR1 and CDR2 (germline): MNHEY, SVGAGI. V gave up 6 bases and J gave up 4 bases, with 15 bases separating them. This CDR3 reads CASSVGTAGETQYF. As DNA, the CDR3 is TGTGCCAGCAGCGTCGGGACGGCCGGAGAGACCCAGTACTTC.

The V gene is TRBV20-1, the J gene TRBJ2-3; 8 bases are shared with TRBD2. J gave up 11 bases and V 6 bases, and 4 bases lay outside the gene matches. This CDR3 region has 10 residues. CDR1 and CDR2 from the germline V gene are DFQATT and SNEGSKA (reference sequence). CDR3 amino acids: CSAWTSMQYF. CDR3 DNA: TGCAGTGCCTGGACTAGCATGCAGTATTTT.

This chain links TRBV7-9 with TRBJ1-1; D gene uncertain. From germline, CDR1 is SEHNR and CDR2 FQNEAQ (reference sequence). V was pared by 2 bases and J by 6 bases, with 7 bases between. This CDR3 is built from 12 residues. This CDR3 is CASSLLSAEAFF. In DNA, the CDR3 is TGTGCCAGCAGCTTACTCTCGGCTGAAGCTTTCTTT.

The chain combines TRBV3-1 (or the pseudogene TRBV3-2) with TRBJ1-6; D call uncertain. With 1 base removed from V and 9 bases from J, the gap between germline ends came to 7 bases. The CDR3 is 13 residues long. Germline CDR1 reads LGHDT; CDR2 reads YNNKEL (reference sequence). The CDR3 region is CASSQGVGSPLHF. The CDR3 coding sequence is TGTGCCAGCAGCCAAGGGGTAGGTTCACCCCTCCACTTT.

The chain couples TRBV6-4 to TRBJ1-3; D is uncertain. Trimming removed 4 bases from V and 0 bases from J, with 10 bases in between. Germline values: CDR1 MRHNA, CDR2 SNTAGT. The CDR3 is made up of 15 amino acids. CDR3 coding DNA: TGTGCCAGCAGTGCGGTCGCTTTCTCTGGAAACACCATATATTTT. Protein product: CASSAVAFSGNTIYF.

This chain uses TRBV15 with TRBJ1-1; TRBD1 is a possible D gene (5 bases). The CDR3 length is 13 residues. The ends were cut back, 7 bases at V and 0 bases at J, with 9 bases in the middle. The V gene's germline CDR1 is LNHNV and CDR2 YYDKDF (reference sequence). The CDR3 loop is CATMTDLNTEAFF. CDR3 nucleotides: TGTGCCACCATGACAGATTTGAACACTGAAGCTTTCTTT.

By frequency in the sample, this clone is medium-sized. This CDR3 is CASSLGGDNSPLHF. CDR3 DNA sequence: TGCGCCAGCAGCTTAGGTGGAGATAATTCACCCCTCCACTTT. The genes are TRBV10-1 and TRBJ1-6; D call uncertain. V was clipped by 6 bases and J by 5 bases, with 11 bases between them. Germline V gene sequence: CDR1 WNHNN, CDR2 SYGVQD (reference sequence). CDR3 length: 14 amino acids.

CDR3 loop: CASSFLWGAGAGNEQFF. The CDR3 DNA reads as TGTGCCAGCAGCTTTTTATGGGGCGCGGGAGCGGGGAATGAGCAGTTCTTC. The rearrangement joins TRBV7-2 to TRBJ2-1, with 7 positions matching TRBD2. The CDR3 length is 17 residues. J gave up 7 bases and V 3 bases, and 15 bases lay outside the gene matches. Germline V gives CDR1 SGHTA, CDR2 FQGNSA.

The chain recombines TRBV7-9 with TRBJ2-7; no reliable D call. The CDR3 length is 14 residues. Germline CDR1 SEHNR, CDR2 FQNEAQ (reference sequence). Trimming removed 3 bases from V and 4 bases from J, with 13 bases in between. The CDR3 nucleotides are TGTGCCAGCAGCTTCGGGCAGGTCGGGTACGAGCAGTACTTC. This sequence encodes CASSFGQVGYEQYF. Combining the CDR3 with reference TRBV7-9 and TRBJ2-7 gives the whole variable domain DTGVSQNPRHKITKRGQNVTFRCDPISEHNRLYWYRQTLGQGPEFLTYFQNEAQLEKSRLLSDRFSAERPKGSFSTLEIQRTEQGDSAMYLCASSFGQVGYEQYFGPGTRLTVT.

The chain combines TRBV28 with TRBJ1-2, with a weak D call TRBD1 (5 bases). Trimming took off 4 bases at V and 7 bases at J, with 13 bases between the two ends. The CDR3 covers 13 residues. Germline V gives CDR1 MDHEN, CDR2 SYDVKM. The CDR3 coding sequence is TGTGCCAGCAGTTCCGAGGGGCGTATTGGCTACACCTTC. This gives the protein CASSSEGRIGYTF.

V and J are TRBV11-3 and TRBJ2-1; no reliable D call. V gave up 0 bases and J gave up 0 bases, with 12 bases separating them. This CDR3 contains 17 residues. Germline-derived CDR1 and CDR2 are SGHNT and YENEEA. The CDR3 loop is CASSLDGRSSSYNEQFF. DNA of the CDR3: TGTGCCAGCAGCTTAGATGGGCGGTCGAGCTCCTACAATGAGCAGTTCTTC.

The chain carries TRBV6-2 or TRBV6-3 and TRBJ2-1; 9 nucleotides line up with TRBD2. The CDR3 totals 17 residues. V shed 4 bases, J shed 9 bases, and the junction held 16 bases outside the gene matches. In germline, CDR1 is MNHEY, CDR2 SVGEGT. This CDR3 reads CASSFILPGLAKGEQFF. CDR3 nucleotides: TGTGCCAGCAGTTTCATCCTTCCGGGACTAGCAAAGGGTGAGCAGTTCTTC.